This entry features one T cell receptor (beta chain) sequence. Its antigen is unknown. This entry is derived from a study of cytomegalovirus exposure and HLA in healthy donors. In the study overall: The 90 to 150 validation repertoires, a later analysis reported, used the same platform as the approximately 730 repertoires from the first cohort.

The CDR3 loop spans 12 amino acids. Per germline, CDR1 MDHEN and CDR2 SYDVKM. V was shortened by 5 bases and J by 1 base, with 5 bases between the two germline ends. General study results and limits: The study put about 180 TCR beta chains on its list as cytomegalovirus-associated.

Clones were read by immunoSEQ multiplex PCR, and TCRdb kept only the in-frame ones, dropping some. The sample holds about 110,000 clones; less than 90% are singletons and the top ten take roughly 2%. This TCR derives from a woman aged 18-35 years in good health and CMV-seropositive. The chain is built from TRBV28 and TRBJ2-5; unclear D gene. Source material: PBMCs. For the CDR3, the DNA is TGTGCCAGCAGTCCCTTCCAAGAGACCCAGTACTTC. Protein product: CASSPFQETQYF.